This T cell receptor beta chain was sequenced for a study of T cell responses to AZD1222 COVID-19 vaccine. The CDR3 runs 15 residues. CDR1 SGHRS and CDR2 YFSETQ come from the germline V gene. V lost 4 bases, J lost 2 bases, and 7 bases stayed unmatched. Produced via immunoSEQ multiplex PCR; TCRdb's table is partial and in-frame only. The data hold about 140,000 clones, with 70% to 90% observed a single time. This chain links TRBV5-1 with TRBJ2-3; 7 nucleotides match TRBD2. The receptor was isolated from an adult in good health. Sequences were derived from peripheral blood, sampled on day 0 of AZD1222 vaccination. CDR3 protein: CASSLRTSNTDTQYF. CDR3 sequence (DNA): TGCGCCAGCAGCCTCAGGACTAGTAACACAGATACGCAGTATTTT.